This T cell receptor (beta chain) was sequenced during a study of T-cell memory formation after mild COVID-19. Study outcomes and limitations: Contracting CD4+ clones sat mainly in CM and EM; CD8+ in EMRA. The appearance of some responding clones in pre-infection memory suggested that cross-reactive memory joined. The second-wave clones peaking on day 37 were not confirmed as SARS-CoV-2-specific.

Germline CDR1 DFQATT, CDR2 SNEGSKA (reference sequence). CDR3 size: 11 residues. V gave up 2 bases and J gave up 5 bases, with 6 bases separating them. Constant-segment primers served in 5'RACE that generated TCR alpha and TCR beta cDNA libraries bearing sample barcodes and UMIs. TCRdb re-analysed the 5' RACE reads in MiXCR, keeping a single row per CDR3 protein. The sample yields some 600,000 distinct CDR3 sequences, 15% to 20% seen once. This clonotype was counted only a few times. Its antigen is not identified. Sequencing was carried out using PBMCs or a T cell subset sorted from them (not recorded which). The receptor's source is an adult woman who had mild COVID-19 (a few samples of this study predate the infection). Cell type and time point are not known. The rearrangement uses TRBV20-1 and TRBJ2-5; unclear D gene. The DNA for the CDR3 is TGCAGTGCTAGAATCGGTGAGACCCAGTACTTC. Protein: CSARIGETQYF.